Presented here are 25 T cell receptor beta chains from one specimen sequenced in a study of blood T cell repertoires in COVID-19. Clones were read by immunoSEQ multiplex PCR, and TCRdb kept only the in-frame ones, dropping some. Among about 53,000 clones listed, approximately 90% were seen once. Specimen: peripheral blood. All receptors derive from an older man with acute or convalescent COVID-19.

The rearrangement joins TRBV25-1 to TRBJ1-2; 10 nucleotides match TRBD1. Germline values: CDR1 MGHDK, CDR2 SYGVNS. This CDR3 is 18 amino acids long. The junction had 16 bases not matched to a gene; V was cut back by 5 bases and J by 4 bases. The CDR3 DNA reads TGTGCCAGCAGTTCCCCCGGTGGACAGGGGGAGCCCTCCTATGGCTACACCTTC. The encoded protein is CASSSPGGQGEPSYGYTF.

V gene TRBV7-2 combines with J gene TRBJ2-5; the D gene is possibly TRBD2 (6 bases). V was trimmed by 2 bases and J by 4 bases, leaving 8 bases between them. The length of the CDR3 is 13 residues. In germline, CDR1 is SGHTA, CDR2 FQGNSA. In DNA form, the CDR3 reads TGTGCCAGCAGCTTAAGAGCGGGAGAGACCCAGTACTTC. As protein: CASSLRAGETQYF. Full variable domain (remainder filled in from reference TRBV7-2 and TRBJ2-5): GAGVSQSPSNKVTEKGKDVELRCDPISGHTALYWYRQSLGQGLEFLIYFQGNSAPDKSGLPSDRFSAERTGGSVSTLTIQRTQQEDSAVYLCASSLRAGETQYFGPGTRLLVL.

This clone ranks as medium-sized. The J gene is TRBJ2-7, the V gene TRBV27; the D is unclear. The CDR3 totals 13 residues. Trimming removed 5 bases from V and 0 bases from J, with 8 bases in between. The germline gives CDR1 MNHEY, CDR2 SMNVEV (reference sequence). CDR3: CASSHSNSYEQYF. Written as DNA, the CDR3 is TGTGCCAGCAGTCACAGCAACTCCTACGAGCAGTACTTC.

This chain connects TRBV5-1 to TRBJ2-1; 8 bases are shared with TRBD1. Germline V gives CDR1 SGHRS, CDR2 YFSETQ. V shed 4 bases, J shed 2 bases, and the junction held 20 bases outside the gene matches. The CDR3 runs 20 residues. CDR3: CASSRSWGRGRSAAYNEQFF. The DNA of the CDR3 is TGCGCCAGCAGCCGCTCTTGGGGCAGGGGGCGGTCAGCGGCCTACAATGAGCAGTTCTTC.

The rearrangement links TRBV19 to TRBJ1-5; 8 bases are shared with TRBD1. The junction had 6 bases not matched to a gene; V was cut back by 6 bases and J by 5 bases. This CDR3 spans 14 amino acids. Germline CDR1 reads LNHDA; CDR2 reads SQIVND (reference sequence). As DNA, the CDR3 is TGTGCCAGTAGAGATGGACAGGGCTATCAGCCCCAGCATTTT. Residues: CASRDGQGYQPQHF.

The CDR3 protein is CASSLDASGGAWVETQYF. The CDR3 DNA reads as TGCGCCAGCAGCCTGGACGCTAGCGGGGGGGCCTGGGTGGAGACCCAGTACTTC. The chain is built from TRBV5-1 and TRBJ2-5, with TRBD2 matching 12 bases. Germline-derived CDR1 and CDR2 are SGHRS and YFSETQ. The V and J ends lost 4 bases and 5 bases, in that order; junction bases with no gene match: 15. CDR3 size: 18 residues.

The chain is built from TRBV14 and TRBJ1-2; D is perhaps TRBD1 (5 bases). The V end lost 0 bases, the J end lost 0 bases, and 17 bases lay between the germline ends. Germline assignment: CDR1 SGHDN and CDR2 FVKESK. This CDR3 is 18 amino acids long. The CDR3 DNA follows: TGTGCCAGCAGCCAAGATAGGGGCACTTTCGCAGCTAACTATGGCTACACCTTC. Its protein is CASSQDRGTFAANYGYTF.

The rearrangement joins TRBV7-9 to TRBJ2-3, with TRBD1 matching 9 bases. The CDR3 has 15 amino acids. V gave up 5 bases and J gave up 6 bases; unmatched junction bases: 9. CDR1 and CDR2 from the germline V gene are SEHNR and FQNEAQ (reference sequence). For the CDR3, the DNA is TGTGCCAGCAGCCACTGGGACAGGGCGCGGGATACGCAGTATTTT. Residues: CASSHWDRARDTQYF.

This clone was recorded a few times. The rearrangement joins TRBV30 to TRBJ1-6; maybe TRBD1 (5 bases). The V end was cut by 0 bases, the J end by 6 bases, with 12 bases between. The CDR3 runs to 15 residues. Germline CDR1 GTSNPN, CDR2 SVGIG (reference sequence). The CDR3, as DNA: TGTGCCTGGAGTGTGGCGGGGGTTGGTAATTCACCCCTCCACTTT. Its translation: CAWSVAGVGNSPLHF.

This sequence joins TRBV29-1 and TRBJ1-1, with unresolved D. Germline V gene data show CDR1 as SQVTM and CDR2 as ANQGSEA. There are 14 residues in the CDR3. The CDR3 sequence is CSIREPWANTEAFF. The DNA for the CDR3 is TGCAGTATACGGGAGCCGTGGGCGAACACTGAAGCTTTCTTT.

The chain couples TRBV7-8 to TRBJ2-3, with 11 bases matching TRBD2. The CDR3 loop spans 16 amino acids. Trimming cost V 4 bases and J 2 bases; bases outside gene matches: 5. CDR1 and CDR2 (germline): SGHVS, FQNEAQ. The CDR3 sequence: CASSSASGGPTDTQYF. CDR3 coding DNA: TGTGCCAGCAGCTCCGCTAGCGGGGGGCCCACAGATACGCAGTATTTT.

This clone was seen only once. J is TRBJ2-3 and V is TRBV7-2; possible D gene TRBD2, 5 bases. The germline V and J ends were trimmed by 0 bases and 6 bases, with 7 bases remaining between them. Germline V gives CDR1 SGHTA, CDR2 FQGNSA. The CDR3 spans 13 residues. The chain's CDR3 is CASSLARGDTQYF. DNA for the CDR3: TGTGCCAGCAGCTTAGCCCGAGGGGATACGCAGTATTTT. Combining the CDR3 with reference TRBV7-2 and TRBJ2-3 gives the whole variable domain GAGVSQSPSNKVTEKGKDVELRCDPISGHTALYWYRQSLGQGLEFLIYFQGNSAPDKSGLPSDRFSAERTGGSVSTLTIQRTQQEDSAVYLCASSLARGDTQYFGPGTRLTVL.

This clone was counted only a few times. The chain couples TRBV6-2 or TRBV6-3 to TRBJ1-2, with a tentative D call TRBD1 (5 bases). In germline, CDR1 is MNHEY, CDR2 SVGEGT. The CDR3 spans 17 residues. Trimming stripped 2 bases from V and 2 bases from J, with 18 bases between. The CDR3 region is CASSYAGFRDRNYGYTF. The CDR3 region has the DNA TGTGCCAGCAGTTACGCCGGCTTTCGAGACAGAAACTATGGCTACACCTTC.

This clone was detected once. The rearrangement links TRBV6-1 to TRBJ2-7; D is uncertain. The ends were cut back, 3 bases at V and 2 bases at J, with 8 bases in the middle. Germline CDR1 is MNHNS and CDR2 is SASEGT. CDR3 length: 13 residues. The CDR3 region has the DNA TGTGCCAGCAGTGATGCGGCCCCCTACGAGCAGTACTTC. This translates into CASSDAAPYEQYF.

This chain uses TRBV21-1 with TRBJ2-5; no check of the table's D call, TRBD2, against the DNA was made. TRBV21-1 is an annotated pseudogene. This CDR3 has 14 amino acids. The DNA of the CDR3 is TGTGCCAGCAGCAAAGGCGGGGGGCAAGAGACCCAGTACTTC. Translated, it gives CASSKGGGQETQYF.

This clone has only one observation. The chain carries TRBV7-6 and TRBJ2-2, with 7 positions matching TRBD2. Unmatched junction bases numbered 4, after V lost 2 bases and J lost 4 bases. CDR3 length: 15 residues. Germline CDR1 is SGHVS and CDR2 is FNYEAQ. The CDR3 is CASSLSPSGTGELFF. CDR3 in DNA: TGTGCCAGCAGCTTAAGCCCTAGCGGCACCGGGGAGCTGTTTTTT.

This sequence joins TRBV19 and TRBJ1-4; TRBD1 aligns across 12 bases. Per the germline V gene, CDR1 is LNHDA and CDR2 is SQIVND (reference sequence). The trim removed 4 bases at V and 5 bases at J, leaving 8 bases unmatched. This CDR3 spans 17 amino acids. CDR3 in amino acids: CASSTGTGGATNEKLFF. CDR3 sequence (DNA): TGTGCCAGTAGTACAGGGACAGGGGGCGCGACGAATGAAAAACTGTTTTTT.

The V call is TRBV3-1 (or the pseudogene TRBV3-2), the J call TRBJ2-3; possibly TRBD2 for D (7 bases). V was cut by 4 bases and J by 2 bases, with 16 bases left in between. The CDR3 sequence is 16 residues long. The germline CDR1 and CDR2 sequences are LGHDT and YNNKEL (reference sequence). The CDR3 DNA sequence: TGTGCCAGCAGCCTCAGGGCGCGGGGGCTCACAGATACGCAGTATTTT. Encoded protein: CASSLRARGLTDTQYF.

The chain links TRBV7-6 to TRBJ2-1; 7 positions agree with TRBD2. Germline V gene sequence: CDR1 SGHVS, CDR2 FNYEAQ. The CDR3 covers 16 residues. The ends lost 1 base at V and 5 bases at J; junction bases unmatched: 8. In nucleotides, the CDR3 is TGTGCCAGCAGCTTAGGGGCAGCGGGGATAAACAATGAGCAGTTCTTC. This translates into CASSLGAAGINNEQFF.

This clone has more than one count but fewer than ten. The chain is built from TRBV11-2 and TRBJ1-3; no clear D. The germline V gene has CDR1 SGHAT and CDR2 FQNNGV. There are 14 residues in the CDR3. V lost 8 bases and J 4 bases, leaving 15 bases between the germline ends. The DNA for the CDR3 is TGTGCCAGCGCCTTCTCAGGCGCCGGAAACACCATATATTTT. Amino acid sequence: CASAFSGAGNTIYF.

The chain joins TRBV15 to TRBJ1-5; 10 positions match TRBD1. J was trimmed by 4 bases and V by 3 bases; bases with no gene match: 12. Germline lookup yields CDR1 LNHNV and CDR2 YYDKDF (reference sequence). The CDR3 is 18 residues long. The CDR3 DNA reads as TGTGCCACCAGCAGCCCCAACGACCGGGACAGGGGAAATCAGCCCCAGCATTTT. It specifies CATSSPNDRDRGNQPQHF.

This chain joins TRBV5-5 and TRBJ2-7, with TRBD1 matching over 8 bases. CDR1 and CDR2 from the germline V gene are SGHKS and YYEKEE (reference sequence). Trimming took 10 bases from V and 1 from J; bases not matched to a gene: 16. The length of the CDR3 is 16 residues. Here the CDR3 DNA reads TGTGCCGCTGGGGACCCCGGACAGGGCGCTTCCTACGAGCAGTACTTC. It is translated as CAAGDPGQGASYEQYF.

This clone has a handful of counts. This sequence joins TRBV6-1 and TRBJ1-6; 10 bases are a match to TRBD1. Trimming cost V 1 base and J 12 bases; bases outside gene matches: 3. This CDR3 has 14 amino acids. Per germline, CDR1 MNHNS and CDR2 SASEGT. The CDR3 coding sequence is TGTGCCAGCAGTGAAGGGACAGGGGGGATACCCCTCCACTTT. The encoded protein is CASSEGTGGIPLHF.

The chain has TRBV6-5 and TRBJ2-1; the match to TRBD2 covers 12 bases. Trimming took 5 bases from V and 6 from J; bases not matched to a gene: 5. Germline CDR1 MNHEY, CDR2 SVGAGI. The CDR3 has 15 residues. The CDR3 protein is CASSLGTSGLNEQFF. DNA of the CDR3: TGTGCCAGCAGTCTCGGGACTAGCGGGCTCAATGAGCAGTTCTTC.

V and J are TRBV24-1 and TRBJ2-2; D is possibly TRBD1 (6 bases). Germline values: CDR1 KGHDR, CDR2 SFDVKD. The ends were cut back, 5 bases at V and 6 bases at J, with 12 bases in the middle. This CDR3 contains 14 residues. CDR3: CATSGLGGSGELFF. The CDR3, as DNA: TGTGCCACCAGTGGTCTAGGGGGTTCCGGGGAGCTGTTTTTT.